The T cell receptor (beta chain) described here comes from a study of T cell repertoires in ileal Crohn's disease. Study outcomes and limitations: Every patient over 26.8% clonality showed endoscopic recurrence. Compared with non-smokers, active smokers at surgery showed more clonal expansions.

Patients were adults with ileal or ileocolonic Crohn's disease needing resection. As regards this clone: Its cognate antigen is unknown.

Trimming took 2 bases from V and 5 from J, leaving 16 bases between them. Germline assignment: CDR1 SGHDT and CDR2 YYEEEE. The CDR3 sequence is 16 residues long. Method: immunoSEQ multiplex PCR; TCRdb's copy keeps in-frame clones and lacks some. The sample records a few thousand clones, 95% being singletons. This sequence originates from an adult with Crohn's disease. The chain combines TRBV5-6 with TRBJ2-2; the D gene is possibly TRBD2 (7 bases). Specimen: ileal tissue. The CDR3 is CASSFMRGRTTGELFF. CDR3 bases: TGTGCCAGCAGCTTTATGCGGGGGCGAACGACCGGGGAGCTGTTTTTT.